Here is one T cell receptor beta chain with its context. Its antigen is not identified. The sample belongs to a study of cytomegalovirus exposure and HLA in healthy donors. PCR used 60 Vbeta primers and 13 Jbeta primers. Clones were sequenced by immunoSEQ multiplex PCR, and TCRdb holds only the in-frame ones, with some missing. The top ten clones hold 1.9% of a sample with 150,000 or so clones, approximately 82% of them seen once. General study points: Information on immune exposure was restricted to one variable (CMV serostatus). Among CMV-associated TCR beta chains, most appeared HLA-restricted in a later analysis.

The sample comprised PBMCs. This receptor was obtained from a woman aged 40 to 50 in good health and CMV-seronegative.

The CDR3 DNA follows: TGTGCCAGCAGTGTACTAGCTGTGGCGGATACGCAGTATTTT. This sequence encodes CASSVLAVADTQYF. The rearrangement uses TRBV25-1 and TRBJ2-3, with a tentative D call TRBD2 (6 bases). The CDR3 sequence is 14 residues long. Trimming left V 4 bases short and J 6 bases short, with 14 bases between. Germline V gene data show CDR1 as MGHDK and CDR2 as SYGVNS.